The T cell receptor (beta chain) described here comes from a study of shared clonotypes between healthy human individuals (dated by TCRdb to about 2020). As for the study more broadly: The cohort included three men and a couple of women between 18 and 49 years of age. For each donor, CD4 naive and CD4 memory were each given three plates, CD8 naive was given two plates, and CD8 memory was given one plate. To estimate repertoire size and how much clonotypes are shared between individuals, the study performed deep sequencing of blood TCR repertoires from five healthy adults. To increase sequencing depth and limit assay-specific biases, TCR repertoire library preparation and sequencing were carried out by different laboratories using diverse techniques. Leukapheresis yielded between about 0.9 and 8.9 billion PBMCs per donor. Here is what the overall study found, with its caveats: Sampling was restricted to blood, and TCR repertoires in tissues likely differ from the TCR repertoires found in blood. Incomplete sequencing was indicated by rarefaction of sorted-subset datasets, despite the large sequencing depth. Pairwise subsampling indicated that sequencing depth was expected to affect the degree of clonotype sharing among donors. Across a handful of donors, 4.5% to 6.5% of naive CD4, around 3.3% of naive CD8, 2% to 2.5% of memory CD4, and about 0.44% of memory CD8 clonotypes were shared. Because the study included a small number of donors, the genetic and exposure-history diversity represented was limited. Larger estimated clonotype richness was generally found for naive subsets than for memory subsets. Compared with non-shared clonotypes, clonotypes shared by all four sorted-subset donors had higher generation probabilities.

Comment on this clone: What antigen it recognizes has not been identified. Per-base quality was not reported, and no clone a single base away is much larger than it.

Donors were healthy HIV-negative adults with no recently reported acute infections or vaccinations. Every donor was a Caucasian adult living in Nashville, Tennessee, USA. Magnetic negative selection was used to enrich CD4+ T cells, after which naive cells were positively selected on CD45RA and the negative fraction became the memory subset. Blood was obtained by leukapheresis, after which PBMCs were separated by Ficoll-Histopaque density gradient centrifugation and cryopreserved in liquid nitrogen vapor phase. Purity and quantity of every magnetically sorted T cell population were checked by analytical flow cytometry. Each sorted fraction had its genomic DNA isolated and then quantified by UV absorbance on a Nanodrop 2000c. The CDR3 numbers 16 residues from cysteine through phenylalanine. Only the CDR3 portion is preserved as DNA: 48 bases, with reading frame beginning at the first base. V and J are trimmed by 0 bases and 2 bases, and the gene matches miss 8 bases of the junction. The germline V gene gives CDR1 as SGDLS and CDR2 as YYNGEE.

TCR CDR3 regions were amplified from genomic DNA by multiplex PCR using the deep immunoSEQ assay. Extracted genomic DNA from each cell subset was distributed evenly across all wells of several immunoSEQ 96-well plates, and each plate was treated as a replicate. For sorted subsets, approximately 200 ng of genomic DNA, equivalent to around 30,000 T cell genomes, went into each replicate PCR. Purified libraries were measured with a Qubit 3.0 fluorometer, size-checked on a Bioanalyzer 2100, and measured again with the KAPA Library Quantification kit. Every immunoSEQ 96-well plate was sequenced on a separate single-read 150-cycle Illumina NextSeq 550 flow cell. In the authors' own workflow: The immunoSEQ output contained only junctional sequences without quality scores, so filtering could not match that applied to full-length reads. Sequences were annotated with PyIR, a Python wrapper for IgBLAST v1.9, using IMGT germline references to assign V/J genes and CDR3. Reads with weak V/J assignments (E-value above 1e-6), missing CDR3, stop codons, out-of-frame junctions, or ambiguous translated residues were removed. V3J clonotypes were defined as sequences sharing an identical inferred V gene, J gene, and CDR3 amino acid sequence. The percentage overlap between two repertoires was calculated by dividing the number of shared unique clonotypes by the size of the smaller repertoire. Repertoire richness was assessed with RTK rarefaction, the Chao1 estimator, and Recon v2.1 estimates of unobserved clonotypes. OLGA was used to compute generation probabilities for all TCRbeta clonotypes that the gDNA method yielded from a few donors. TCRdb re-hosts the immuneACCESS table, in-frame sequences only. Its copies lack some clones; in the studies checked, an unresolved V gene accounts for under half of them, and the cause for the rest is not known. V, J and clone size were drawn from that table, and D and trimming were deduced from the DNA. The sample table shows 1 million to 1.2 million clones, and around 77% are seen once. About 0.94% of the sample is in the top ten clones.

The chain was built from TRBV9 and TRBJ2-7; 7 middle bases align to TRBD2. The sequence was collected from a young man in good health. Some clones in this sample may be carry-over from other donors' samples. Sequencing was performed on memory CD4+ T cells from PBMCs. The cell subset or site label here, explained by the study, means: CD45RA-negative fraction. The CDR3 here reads CASSVAGGSGAYEQYF. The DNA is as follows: TGTGCCAGCAGCGTAGCTGGCGGGAGTGGCGCCTACGAGCAGTACTTC.